The source of this TCR beta chain is a study of blood T cell repertoires in COVID-19. Germline V gene sequence: CDR1 LNHDA, CDR2 SQIVND (reference sequence). The CDR3 extends over 12 amino acids. V lost 7 bases, J lost 6 bases, and 3 bases stayed unmatched. TCRdb's table, derived via immunoSEQ multiplex PCR, lists solely in-frame clones and lacks some. The table lists 300,000 or so clones, just over 85% of them singletons. What was sequenced was PBMCs or T cells enriched from blood (not recorded which). The chain links TRBV19 to TRBJ2-1; TRBD1 aligns across 7 bases. The receptor comes from a woman aged 18-35 years who had recovered from COVID-19. The CDR3 DNA reads TGTGCCAGTAAAAGGGGGCGCAATGAGCAGTTCTTC. This translates into CASKRGRNEQFF.